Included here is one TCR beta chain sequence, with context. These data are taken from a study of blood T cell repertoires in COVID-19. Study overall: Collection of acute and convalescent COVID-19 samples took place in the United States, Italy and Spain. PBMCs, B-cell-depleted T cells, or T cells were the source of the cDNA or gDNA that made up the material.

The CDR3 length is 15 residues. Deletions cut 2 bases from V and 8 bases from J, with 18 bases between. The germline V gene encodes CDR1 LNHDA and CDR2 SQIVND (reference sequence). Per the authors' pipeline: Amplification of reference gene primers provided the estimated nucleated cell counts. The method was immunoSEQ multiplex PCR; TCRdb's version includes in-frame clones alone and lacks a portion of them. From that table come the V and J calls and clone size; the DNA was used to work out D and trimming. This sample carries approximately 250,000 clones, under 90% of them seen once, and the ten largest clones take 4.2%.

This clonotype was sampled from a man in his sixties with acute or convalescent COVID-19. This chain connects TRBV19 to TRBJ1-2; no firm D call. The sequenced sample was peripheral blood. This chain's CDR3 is CASSIMFGSGKGYTF. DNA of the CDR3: TGTGCCAGTAGTATAATGTTTGGCTCCGGGAAGGGCTACACCTTC.